This T cell receptor beta chain comes out of a study of Tregs in tolerant kidney transplant recipients. Measured with immunoSEQ multiplex PCR; TCRdb has only the in-frame clones, and not every one. In the table there are some 70,000 clones, 65% to 85% of which are singletons. This CDR3 comprises 15 residues. The germline V gene has CDR1 MGHRA and CDR2 YSYEKL. The V and J ends lost 1 base and 4 bases respectively, with 13 bases between them. This chain uses TRBV4-1 with TRBJ2-5; D unresolved. The sequencing input was CD4+ T cells from blood. This clonotype was obtained from a human donor in good health. The CDR3 protein is CASSQGLDPPETQYF. The CDR3 nucleotides are TGCGCCAGCAGCCAAGGGCTGGATCCACCAGAGACCCAGTACTTC.